This T cell receptor beta chain is drawn from a study of blood T cell repertoires in COVID-19. Sequencing was performed with immunoSEQ multiplex PCR; in TCRdb, only in-frame clones are kept and a portion is missing. The table shows 110,000 to 150,000 clones, with roughly 90% occurring only once. The CDR3 is 15 residues long. Trimming left V 2 bases short and J 0 bases short, with 9 bases between. CDR1 SEHNR and CDR2 FQNEAQ come from the germline V gene (reference sequence). The chain combines TRBV7-9 with TRBJ2-3; D is perhaps TRBD2 (6 bases). This sequence originates from a man aged 55 to 70 with active or convalescent COVID-19. Sequenced sample: peripheral blood. The CDR3 loop reads CASSLSGQSTDTQYF. The CDR3 DNA is TGTGCCAGCAGCTTAAGCGGGCAGAGCACAGATACGCAGTATTTT.